The sequence of this T cell receptor beta chain was determined in a study of cytomegalovirus exposure and HLA in healthy donors. A multiplex PCR was run with 60 Vbeta primers and 13 Jbeta primers. This table comes from immunoSEQ multiplex PCR, and its TCRdb copy is limited to in-frame clones, with some not included. The table shows fewer than 150,000 clones, with 65% to 85% occurring only once. Germline CDR1 reads SGHTA; CDR2 reads FQGNSA. Trimming at V came to 3 bases and at J to 6 bases, leaving 5 bases not matched to a gene. The CDR3 has 14 amino acids. The chain recombines TRBV7-2 with TRBJ2-3, with 8 bases fitting TRBD2. The source material was PBMCs. The receptor was derived from a woman aged 25 to 39 in good health and CMV-seropositive. DNA of the CDR3: TGTGCCAGCAGCTTCGGGGGGGCCTGGGATACGCAGTATTTT. It encodes CASSFGGAWDTQYF.